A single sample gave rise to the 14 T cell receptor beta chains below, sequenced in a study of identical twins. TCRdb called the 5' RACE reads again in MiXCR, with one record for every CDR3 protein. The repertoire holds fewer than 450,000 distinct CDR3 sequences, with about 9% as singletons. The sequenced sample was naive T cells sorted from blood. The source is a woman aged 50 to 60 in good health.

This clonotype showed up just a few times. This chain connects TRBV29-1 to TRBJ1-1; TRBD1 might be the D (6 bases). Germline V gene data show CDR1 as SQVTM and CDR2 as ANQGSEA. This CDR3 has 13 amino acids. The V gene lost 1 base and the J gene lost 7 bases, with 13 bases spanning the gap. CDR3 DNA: TGCAGCGTTGAAGGGGGCTCAGGGGTTGAAGCTTTCTTT. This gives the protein CSVEGGSGVEAFF.

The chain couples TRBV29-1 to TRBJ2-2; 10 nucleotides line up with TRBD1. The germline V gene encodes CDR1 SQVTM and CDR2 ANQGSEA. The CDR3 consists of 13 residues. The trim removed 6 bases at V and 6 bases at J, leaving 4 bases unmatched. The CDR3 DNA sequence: TGCAGCGTGACAGGGGGCAATGCCGGGGAGCTGTTTTTT. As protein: CSVTGGNAGELFF.

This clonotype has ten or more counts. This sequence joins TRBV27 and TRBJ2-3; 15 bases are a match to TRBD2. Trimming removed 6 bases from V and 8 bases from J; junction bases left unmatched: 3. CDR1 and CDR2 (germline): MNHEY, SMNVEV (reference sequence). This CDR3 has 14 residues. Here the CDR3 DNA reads TGTGCCAGCAGGGGACTAGCGGGAGGTCTTACGCAGTATTTT. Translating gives CASRGLAGGLTQYF.

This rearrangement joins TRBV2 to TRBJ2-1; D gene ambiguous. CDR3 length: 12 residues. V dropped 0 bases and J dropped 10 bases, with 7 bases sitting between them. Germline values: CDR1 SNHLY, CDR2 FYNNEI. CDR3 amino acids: CASSEALEEQFF. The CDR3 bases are TGTGCCAGCAGTGAAGCGTTGGAAGAGCAGTTCTTC.

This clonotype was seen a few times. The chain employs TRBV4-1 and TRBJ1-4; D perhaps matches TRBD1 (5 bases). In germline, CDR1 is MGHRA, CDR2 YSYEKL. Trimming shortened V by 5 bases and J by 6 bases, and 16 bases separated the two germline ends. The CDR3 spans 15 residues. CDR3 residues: CASSTRGDRHEKLFF. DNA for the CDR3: TGCGCCAGCAGCACCCGAGGGGACCGGCATGAAAAACTGTTTTTT.

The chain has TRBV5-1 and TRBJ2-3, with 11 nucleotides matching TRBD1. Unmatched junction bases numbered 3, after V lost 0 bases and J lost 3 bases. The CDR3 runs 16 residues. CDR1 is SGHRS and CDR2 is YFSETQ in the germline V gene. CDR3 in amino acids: CASSLGTGGITDTQYF. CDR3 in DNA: TGCGCCAGCAGCTTGGGGACAGGGGGCATAACAGATACGCAGTATTTT.

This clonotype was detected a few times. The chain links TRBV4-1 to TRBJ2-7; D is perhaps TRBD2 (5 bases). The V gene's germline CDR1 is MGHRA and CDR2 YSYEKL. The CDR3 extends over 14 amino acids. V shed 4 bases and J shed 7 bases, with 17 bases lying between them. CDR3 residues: CASSPKKAPGEQYF. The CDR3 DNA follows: TGCGCCAGCAGCCCCAAAAAGGCGCCGGGAGAGCAGTACTTC.

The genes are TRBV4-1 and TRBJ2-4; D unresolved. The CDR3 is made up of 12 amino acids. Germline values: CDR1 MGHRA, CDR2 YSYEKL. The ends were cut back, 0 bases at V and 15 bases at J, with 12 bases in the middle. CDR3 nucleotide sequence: TGCGCCAGCAGCCAAGATCGTGTCGTTTGGTACTTC. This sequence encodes CASSQDRVVWYF.

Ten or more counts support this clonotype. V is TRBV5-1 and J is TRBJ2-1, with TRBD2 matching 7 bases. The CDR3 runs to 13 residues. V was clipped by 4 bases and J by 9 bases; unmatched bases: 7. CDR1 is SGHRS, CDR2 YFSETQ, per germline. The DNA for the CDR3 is TGCGCCAGCAGCCCCGGAGCGGGAAGTGAGCAGTTCTTC. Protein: CASSPGAGSEQFF. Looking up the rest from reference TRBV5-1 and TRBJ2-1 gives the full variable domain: KAGVTQTPRYLIKTRGQQVTLSCSPISGHRSVSWYQQTPGQGLQFLFEYFSETQRNKGNFPGRFSGRQFSNSRSEMNVSTLELGDSALYLCASSPGAGSEQFFGPGTRLTVL.

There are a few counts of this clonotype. CDR3 region: CASSGTGAYNEQFF. The DNA of the CDR3 is TGTGCCAGCAGCGGGACAGGGGCCTACAATGAGCAGTTCTTC. This sequence joins TRBV7-9 and TRBJ2-1; 10 bases fit TRBD1. The germline gives CDR1 SEHNR, CDR2 FQNEAQ (reference sequence). With V trimmed by 5 bases and J by 2 bases, 0 bases remained unmatched. CDR3 size: 14 residues. Together with reference TRBV7-9 and TRBJ2-1, the CDR3 gives the full variable domain: DTGVSQNPRHKITKRGQNVTFRCDPISEHNRLYWYRQTLGQGPEFLTYFQNEAQLEKSRLLSDRFSAERPKGSFSTLEIQRTEQGDSAMYLCASSGTGAYNEQFFGPGTRLTVL.

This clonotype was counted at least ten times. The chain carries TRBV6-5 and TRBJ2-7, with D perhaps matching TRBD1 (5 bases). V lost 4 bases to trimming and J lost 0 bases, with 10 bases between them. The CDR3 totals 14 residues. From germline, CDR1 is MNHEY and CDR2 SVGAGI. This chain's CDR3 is CASSSTAYSYEQYV. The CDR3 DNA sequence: TGTGCCAGCAGTTCGACAGCTTACTCCTACGAGCAGTACGTC.

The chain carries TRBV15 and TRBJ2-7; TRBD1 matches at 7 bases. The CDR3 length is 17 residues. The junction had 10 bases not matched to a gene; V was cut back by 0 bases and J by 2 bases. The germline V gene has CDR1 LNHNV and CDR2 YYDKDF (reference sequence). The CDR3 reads CATSRDPGRDRPYEQYF. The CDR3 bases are TGTGCCACCAGCAGAGATCCCGGAAGGGACAGACCCTACGAGCAGTACTTC.

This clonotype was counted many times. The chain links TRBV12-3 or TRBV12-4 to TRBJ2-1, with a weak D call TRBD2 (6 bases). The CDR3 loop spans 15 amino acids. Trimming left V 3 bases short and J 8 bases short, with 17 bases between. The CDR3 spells CASSFDGGKGDEQFF. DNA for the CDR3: TGTGCCAGCAGTTTCGATGGCGGGAAGGGCGATGAGCAGTTCTTC.

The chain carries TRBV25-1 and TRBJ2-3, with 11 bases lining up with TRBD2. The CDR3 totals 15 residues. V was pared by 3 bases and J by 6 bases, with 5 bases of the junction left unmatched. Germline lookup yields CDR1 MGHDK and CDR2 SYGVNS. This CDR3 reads CASSDLLAGEDTQYF. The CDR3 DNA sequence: TGTGCCAGCAGTGACTTACTAGCGGGAGAGGATACGCAGTATTTT. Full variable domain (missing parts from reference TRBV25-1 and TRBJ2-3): EADIYQTPRYLVIGTGKKITLECSQTMGHDKMYWYQQDPGMELHLIHYSYGVNSTEKGDLSSESTVSRIRTEHFPLTLESARPSHTSQYLCASSDLLAGEDTQYFGPGTRLTVL.